The present entry profiles one TCR beta chain with its context. Its antigen is not identified. This CDR3 has 16 amino acids. Germline V gives CDR1 MDHEN, CDR2 SYDVKM. V shed 2 bases and J shed 1 base, with 15 bases lying between them. These data come from a study of T cells in Graves' hyperthyroidism and ophthalmopathy. This sample holds PBMCs from roughly 10 ml fresh peripheral blood. Notes on the study in general: Ophthalmopathy prediction by the model preceded onset by a median 6.5 months. Most expanded thyroid clonotypes above 0.001 recurred in blood.

Amplification targeted TCR beta CDR3 regions from RNA transcripts. Using the HTBI primer set, a first-round RT-PCR was run on the TCR CDR3. TCRdb redid the calling of the multiplex PCR reads with MiXCR, one entry per CDR3 protein. The sample lists around 300,000 distinct CDR3 sequences, roughly 19% occurring once. The sequence was collected from a man aged 50 to 60 with Graves' ophthalmopathy. What was sequenced was blood. This chain connects TRBV28 to TRBJ2-7; maybe TRBD1 (5 bases). The CDR3 nucleotides read TGTGCCAGCAGTTTAAGCTGGGGCAGTAGATCCTACGAGCAGTACTTC. Encoded protein: CASSLSWGSRSYEQYF.